A selection of T cell receptor beta chains follows, all from one sample in a study of blood T cell repertoires in COVID-19. Only in-frame clones appear in the TCRdb table, and some are missing; sequencing was by immunoSEQ multiplex PCR. The sample contains about 140,000 clones, 60% to 80% of which appear only once. Sequenced input: PBMCs or T cells enriched from blood (not recorded which). The receptors derive from a woman in her 50s who had recovered from COVID-19. Each CDR3 is given with its conserved first and last residue. Fields, in order: clone size, J gene, D gene, V gene, CDR3 protein, CDR3 DNA. The D gene is left open where the match is weak. Only part of the rows carry a size: once, few, many, or a class if the clone is expanded.

abundance: .; j_gene: TRBJ2-1; d_gene: .; v_gene: TRBV10-3; CDR3aa: CAISEAGSSYNEQFF; CDR3nt: TGTGCCATCAGTGAGGCCGGGAGCTCCTACAATGAGCAGTTCTTC
abundance: few; j_gene: TRBJ2-1; d_gene: TRBD2; v_gene: TRBV4-1; CDR3aa: CASSQKLAGGEQFF; CDR3nt: TGCGCCAGCAGCCAAAAGCTAGCGGGAGGCGAGCAGTTCTTC
abundance: .; j_gene: TRBJ2-2; d_gene: TRBD2; v_gene: TRBV6-4; CDR3aa: CASSGFSGSRELFF; CDR3nt: TGTGCCAGCAGTGGTTTTAGCGGGAGCCGGGAGCTGTTTTTT
abundance: .; j_gene: TRBJ1-2; d_gene: .; v_gene: TRBV5-6; CDR3aa: CASSSGPTEDGYTF; CDR3nt: TGTGCCAGCAGCTCGGGTCCCACGGAAGACGGCTACACCTTC
abundance: .; j_gene: TRBJ1-6; d_gene: TRBD1; v_gene: TRBV4-1; CDR3aa: CASSPQGVVRNSPLHF; CDR3nt: TGCGCCAGCAGTCCTCAGGGGGTTGTTCGTAATTCACCCCTCCACTTT
abundance: .; j_gene: TRBJ2-3; d_gene: TRBD2; v_gene: TRBV11-3; CDR3aa: CASSRELAGADTQYF; CDR3nt: TGTGCCAGCAGCCGAGAGCTAGCGGGGGCAGATACGCAGTATTTT
abundance: .; j_gene: TRBJ1-4; d_gene: .; v_gene: TRBV5-1; CDR3aa: CASSLGGSNEKLFF; CDR3nt: TGCGCCAGCAGCTTGGGAGGATCTAATGAAAAACTGTTTTTT
abundance: .; j_gene: TRBJ2-7; d_gene: TRBD2; v_gene: TRBV9; CDR3aa: CASAPGLAAPYEQYF; CDR3nt: TGTGCCAGCGCCCCAGGACTAGCGGCTCCCTACGAGCAGTACTTC
abundance: .; j_gene: TRBJ2-6; d_gene: .; v_gene: TRBV19; CDR3aa: CASTVWDTSKIRSGANVLTF; CDR3nt: TGTGCCAGTACAGTTTGGGACACTTCCAAAATCCGCTCTGGGGCCAACGTCCTGACTTTC
abundance: .; j_gene: TRBJ1-1; d_gene: .; v_gene: TRBV3-1/TRBV3-2; CDR3aa: CASSQGGQPNTEAFF; CDR3nt: TGTGCCAGCAGCCAGGGAGGACAACCGAACACTGAAGCTTTCTTT
abundance: .; j_gene: TRBJ2-7; d_gene: TRBD1; v_gene: TRBV18; CDR3aa: CASSLTQGPDYEQYF; CDR3nt: TGTGCCAGCTCACTGACACAGGGGCCGGACTACGAGCAGTACTTC
abundance: .; j_gene: TRBJ1-5; d_gene: .; v_gene: TRBV19; CDR3aa: CASTLGQSNQPQHF; CDR3nt: TGTGCCAGTACCCTTGGACAGAGCAATCAGCCCCAGCATTTT
abundance: .; j_gene: TRBJ1-1; d_gene: .; v_gene: TRBV12-3/TRBV12-4; CDR3aa: CASSFREEREAFF; CDR3nt: TGTGCCAGCAGTTTCAGAGAGGAGAGGGAAGCTTTCTTT
abundance: .; j_gene: TRBJ2-3; d_gene: TRBD2; v_gene: TRBV27; CDR3aa: CASATAGDDTDTQYF; CDR3nt: TGTGCCAGTGCAACAGCGGGAGACGACACAGATACGCAGTATTTT
abundance: .; j_gene: TRBJ2-7; d_gene: .; v_gene: TRBV4-1; CDR3aa: CASSQDLTVSYEQYF; CDR3nt: TGCGCCAGCAGCCAAGATCTGACAGTCTCCTACGAGCAGTACTTC
abundance: .; j_gene: TRBJ1-3; d_gene: TRBD1; v_gene: TRBV18; CDR3aa: CASSPATGGSGNTIYF; CDR3nt: TGTGCCAGCTCACCGGCGACAGGGGGCTCTGGAAACACCATATATTTT
abundance: .; j_gene: TRBJ1-4; d_gene: TRBD1; v_gene: TRBV9; CDR3aa: CASSVHQRPGQGNEKLFF; CDR3nt: TGTGCCAGCAGCGTACATCAGCGCCCGGGACAGGGTAATGAAAAACTGTTTTTT
abundance: .; j_gene: TRBJ1-5; d_gene: .; v_gene: TRBV6-5; CDR3aa: CASSRDYSNQPQHF; CDR3nt: TGTGCCAGCAGTAGAGACTATAGCAATCAGCCCCAGCATTTT
abundance: .; j_gene: TRBJ2-4; d_gene: TRBD1; v_gene: TRBV4-1; CDR3aa: CASSQYPGTGHKNIQYF; CDR3nt: TGCGCCAGCAGCCAGTACCCCGGGACAGGTCATAAAAACATTCAGTACTTC
abundance: .; j_gene: TRBJ2-5; d_gene: TRBD2; v_gene: TRBV5-6; CDR3aa: CASSLVAGVEQETQYF; CDR3nt: TGTGCCAGCAGCTTAGTGGCGGGGGTAGAGCAAGAGACCCAGTACTTC
abundance: .; j_gene: TRBJ2-2; d_gene: TRBD2; v_gene: TRBV6-5; CDR3aa: CALRREGRHTGELFF; CDR3nt: TGTGCCCTCAGGCGGGAGGGTAGGCACACCGGGGAGCTGTTTTTT
abundance: many; j_gene: TRBJ1-3; d_gene: .; v_gene: TRBV30; CDR3aa: CARTQGNGNTIYF; CDR3nt: TGTGCCAGAACTCAGGGGAACGGAAACACCATATATTTT
abundance: .; j_gene: TRBJ1-1; d_gene: TRBD1; v_gene: TRBV10-1; CDR3aa: CASSATQGVTEAFF; CDR3nt: TGCGCCAGCAGTGCCACACAGGGGGTGACTGAAGCTTTCTTT
abundance: few; j_gene: TRBJ1-4; d_gene: .; v_gene: TRBV12-5; CDR3aa: CASGFRATNEKLFF; CDR3nt: TGTGCTAGTGGATTCAGGGCTACGAATGAAAAACTGTTTTTT
abundance: .; j_gene: TRBJ1-1; d_gene: TRBD1; v_gene: TRBV13; CDR3aa: CASSWDRGRNTEAFF; CDR3nt: TGTGCCAGCAGCTGGGACAGGGGGCGGAACACTGAAGCTTTCTTT
abundance: .; j_gene: TRBJ2-7; d_gene: TRBD1; v_gene: TRBV19; CDR3aa: CASSARDRGGEQYF; CDR3nt: TGTGCCAGTAGTGCCCGGGACAGGGGTGGCGAGCAGTACTTC
abundance: .; j_gene: TRBJ2-5; d_gene: .; v_gene: TRBV3-1/TRBV3-2; CDR3aa: CASSPGETQYF; CDR3nt: TGTGCCAGCAGCCCGGGTGAGACCCAGTACTTC
abundance: .; j_gene: TRBJ1-6; d_gene: TRBD1; v_gene: TRBV27; CDR3aa: CASRYSGTGVSPLHF; CDR3nt: TGTGCCAGCAGGTACTCCGGGACAGGGGTTTCACCCCTCCACTTT
abundance: .; j_gene: TRBJ1-2; d_gene: TRBD1; v_gene: TRBV19; CDR3aa: CASSIGRGQGFGYTF; CDR3nt: TGTGCCAGTAGTATAGGGAGAGGACAGGGCTTCGGCTACACCTTC
abundance: .; j_gene: TRBJ1-6; d_gene: TRBD1; v_gene: TRBV2; CDR3aa: CASSERGQGISPLHF; CDR3nt: TGTGCCAGCAGTGAGCGGGGACAGGGTATTTCACCCCTCCACTTT
abundance: once; j_gene: TRBJ2-3; d_gene: TRBD1; v_gene: TRBV19; CDR3aa: CASSPSEGATDTQYF; CDR3nt: TGTGCCAGTAGTCCTTCTGAGGGGGCCACAGATACGCAGTATTTT
abundance: .; j_gene: TRBJ2-2; d_gene: .; v_gene: TRBV19; CDR3aa: CASSSTGANTGELFF; CDR3nt: TGTGCCAGTAGTTCCACAGGCGCGAACACCGGGGAGCTGTTTTTT
abundance: .; j_gene: TRBJ1-4; d_gene: TRBD1; v_gene: TRBV2; CDR3aa: CASSYRGSSEKLFF; CDR3nt: TGTGCCAGCAGTTACAGGGGATCGAGTGAAAAACTGTTTTTT
abundance: .; j_gene: TRBJ2-5; d_gene: .; v_gene: TRBV5-6; CDR3aa: CASSLWGQGEETQYF; CDR3nt: TGTGCCAGCAGCTTGTGGGGGCAGGGCGAAGAGACCCAGTACTTC
abundance: few; j_gene: TRBJ2-1; d_gene: TRBD2; v_gene: TRBV5-1; CDR3aa: CASSLAAAGSQQFF; CDR3nt: TGCGCCAGCAGCTTGGCCGCAGCGGGATCTCAGCAGTTCTTC
abundance: .; j_gene: TRBJ2-1; d_gene: TRBD1; v_gene: TRBV7-3; CDR3aa: CASSSGQGVYNEQFF; CDR3nt: TGTGCCAGCAGCTCGGGACAGGGGGTCTACAATGAGCAGTTCTTC
abundance: .; j_gene: TRBJ1-1; d_gene: TRBD1; v_gene: TRBV27; CDR3aa: CASSPRTGGVSEAFF; CDR3nt: TGTGCCAGCAGTCCCCGGACAGGGGGCGTATCTGAAGCTTTCTTT
abundance: .; j_gene: TRBJ1-5; d_gene: .; v_gene: TRBV19; CDR3aa: CASSLGDDMINQPQHF; CDR3nt: TGTGCCAGTAGTCTGGGAGATGACATGATTAATCAGCCCCAGCATTTT
abundance: .; j_gene: TRBJ1-4; d_gene: TRBD1; v_gene: TRBV28; CDR3aa: CASSPSPGQVGFNEKLFF; CDR3nt: TGTGCCAGCAGTCCGTCCCCGGGACAGGTGGGGTTTAATGAAAAACTGTTTTTT
abundance: few; j_gene: TRBJ2-1; d_gene: .; v_gene: TRBV7-9; CDR3aa: CAIRGGVSYNEQFF; CDR3nt: TGTGCCATCCGAGGGGGGGTTTCCTACAATGAGCAGTTCTTC
abundance: .; j_gene: TRBJ2-5; d_gene: TRBD2; v_gene: TRBV27; CDR3aa: CASSFNPAGGGETQYF; CDR3nt: TGTGCCAGCAGTTTCAATCCTGCGGGGGGCGGGGAGACCCAGTACTTC
abundance: few; j_gene: TRBJ1-3; d_gene: .; v_gene: TRBV11-3; CDR3aa: CASSLTGNSGNTIYF; CDR3nt: TGTGCCAGCAGCTTGACGGGTAACTCTGGAAACACCATATATTTT
abundance: few; j_gene: TRBJ1-6; d_gene: .; v_gene: TRBV5-4; CDR3aa: CASSPSQGRGSPLHF; CDR3nt: TGTGCCAGCAGCCCAAGCCAGGGCCGAGGATCACCCCTCCACTTT
abundance: .; j_gene: TRBJ1-4; d_gene: TRBD1; v_gene: TRBV28; CDR3aa: CASSLIGQANEKLFF; CDR3nt: TGTGCCAGCAGTTTAATAGGACAGGCTAATGAAAAACTGTTTTTT
abundance: .; j_gene: TRBJ2-1; d_gene: TRBD2; v_gene: TRBV6-1; CDR3aa: CASSEKWSSGASSYNEQFF; CDR3nt: TGTGCCAGCAGTGAAAAATGGTCTAGCGGGGCAAGCTCCTACAATGAGCAGTTCTTC
abundance: .; j_gene: TRBJ1-2; d_gene: TRBD1; v_gene: TRBV10-3; CDR3aa: CAISAGQGAGRGGDTF; CDR3nt: TGTGCCATCAGTGCGGGACAGGGGGCTGGAAGGGGAGGGGACACCTTC
abundance: .; j_gene: TRBJ2-3; d_gene: .; v_gene: TRBV27; CDR3aa: CASSSITDTQYF; CDR3nt: TGTGCCAGCAGTTCCATCACAGATACGCAGTATTTT
abundance: .; j_gene: TRBJ1-1; d_gene: .; v_gene: TRBV11-3; CDR3aa: CASSLDLMGAVNTEAFF; CDR3nt: TGTGCCAGCAGCTTGGACTTAATGGGGGCCGTGAACACTGAAGCTTTCTTT
abundance: few; j_gene: TRBJ2-5; d_gene: .; v_gene: TRBV9; CDR3aa: CASSGRVSETQYF; CDR3nt: TGTGCCAGCAGCGGCCGGGTTTCAGAGACCCAGTACTTC
abundance: .; j_gene: TRBJ2-3; d_gene: .; v_gene: TRBV7-9; CDR3aa: CASSSTNFTSTDTQYF; CDR3nt: TGTGCCAGCAGCTCGACAAACTTCACTAGCACAGATACGCAGTATTTT
abundance: .; j_gene: TRBJ2-7; d_gene: TRBD1; v_gene: TRBV10-3; CDR3aa: CAISDPPPGQGRGYEQYF; CDR3nt: TGTGCCATCAGTGACCCCCCCCCGGGACAGGGGAGAGGATACGAGCAGTACTTC
abundance: .; j_gene: TRBJ2-7; d_gene: TRBD2; v_gene: TRBV19; CDR3aa: CASSPLIAGAYEQYF; CDR3nt: TGTGCCAGTAGTCCTTTGATAGCGGGAGCGTACGAGCAGTACTTC
abundance: .; j_gene: TRBJ1-1; d_gene: .; v_gene: TRBV27; CDR3aa: CASSFLQGNTEAFF; CDR3nt: TGTGCCAGCAGTTTTCTACAGGGTAACACTGAAGCTTTCTTT
abundance: once; j_gene: TRBJ2-1; d_gene: TRBD2; v_gene: TRBV19; CDR3aa: CASSIGPTSGGPSSYNEQFF; CDR3nt: TGTGCCAGTAGTATAGGCCCGACTAGCGGGGGGCCGAGCTCCTACAATGAGCAGTTCTTC
abundance: .; j_gene: TRBJ1-1; d_gene: .; v_gene: TRBV2; CDR3aa: CASRGRTANTEAFF; CDR3nt: TGTGCCAGCAGGGGAAGGACAGCGAACACTGAAGCTTTCTTT
abundance: .; j_gene: TRBJ1-1; d_gene: .; v_gene: TRBV2; CDR3aa: CASRPFTGPSTEAFF; CDR3nt: TGTGCCAGCAGACCTTTTACAGGGCCCAGCACTGAAGCTTTCTTT
abundance: few; j_gene: TRBJ1-2; d_gene: .; v_gene: TRBV18; CDR3aa: CASSPVKGLLYGYTF; CDR3nt: TGTGCCAGCTCACCAGTGAAAGGACTACTCTATGGCTACACCTTC
abundance: .; j_gene: TRBJ2-7; d_gene: .; v_gene: TRBV11-2; CDR3aa: CASSAPRRPYEQYF; CDR3nt: TGTGCCAGCAGCGCGCCTCGTCGCCCCTACGAGCAGTACTTC